The next 32 T cell receptor beta chains were all read from a single sample in a study of cytomegalovirus exposure and HLA in healthy donors. PCR employed 60 Vbeta and 13 Jbeta primers. The table came from immunoSEQ multiplex PCR; TCRdb's copy has only in-frame clones and leaves some out. This table has a few hundred thousand clones, about 77% appearing once. The source material was PBMCs. The receptors derive from a woman in her thirties in good health and CMV-seronegative.

In the case of this clone: One junction end does not reproduce the germline sequence, and a read error may be involved. The V gene is TRBV7-9, the J gene TRBJ2-1; 14 nucleotides align to TRBD2. This CDR3 region has 16 residues. Germline V gene lookup returns CDR1 SEHNR and CDR2 FQNEAQ (reference sequence). The DNA for the CDR3 is TGTTCCAGCAGCCCGACTAGCGGGAGGGCCTTCAATGAGCAGTTCTTC. Amino acids: CSSSPTSGRAFNEQFF.

This clone was detected a few times. The sample contains more than one DNA sequence encoding this CDR3. The gene calls are TRBV7-9 and TRBJ2-1; D not resolved. The CDR3 runs 16 residues. Germline lookup yields CDR1 SEHNR and CDR2 FQNEAQ (reference sequence). The ends were cut back, 5 bases at V and 2 bases at J, with 16 bases in the middle. Written as DNA, the CDR3 is TGTGCCAGCAGCCTAGACGGCACTACCACCTACAATGAGCAGTTCTTC. This sequence encodes CASSLDGTTTYNEQFF.

V and J are TRBV19 and TRBJ2-2, with 7 bases aligning to TRBD2. V was pared by 5 bases and J by 4 bases, with 4 bases of the junction left unmatched. There are 14 residues in the CDR3. The germline CDR1 and CDR2 sequences are LNHDA and SQIVND (reference sequence). CDR3 protein: CASSAGTITGELFF. The CDR3 bases are TGTGCCAGTAGTGCAGGGACTATCACCGGGGAGCTGTTTTTT.

The CDR3 here is CASSLRQESYEQYF. Here the CDR3 DNA reads TGTGCCAGCAGCCTCCGACAGGAGTCCTACGAGCAGTACTTC. V and J are TRBV9 and TRBJ2-7, with a possible D match to TRBD1 (6 bases). The CDR3 spans 14 residues. V shed 4 bases and J shed 1 base, with 12 bases lying between them. Germline V gene sequence: CDR1 SGDLS, CDR2 YYNGEE.

For this clone: One junction end disagrees with the germline gene, perhaps due to a read error. The chain uses TRBV5-1 and TRBJ2-1; D possibly corresponds to TRBD2 (5 bases). Germline CDR1 and CDR2: SGHRS and YFSETQ. This CDR3 is built from 13 residues. CDR3 sequence reads: CASSFREGIEHFF. CDR3 nucleotide sequence: TGCGCCAGCAGCTTTCGAGAGGGAATTGAGCATTTCTTC.

The V gene is TRBV7-9, the J gene TRBJ2-3; possible D gene TRBD2, 5 bases. The CDR3 runs to 19 residues. The V gene's germline CDR1 is SEHNR and CDR2 FQNEAQ (reference sequence). Between the trimmed V and J ends, which lost 3 bases and 2 bases, there was a span of 24 bases. CDR3 bases: TGTGCCAGCAGCTTCTCCTATCAGCGCGGAGGCAGGCTCACAGATACGCAGTATTTT. It encodes CASSFSYQRGGRLTDTQYF.

The chain recombines TRBV29-1 with TRBJ2-2; unclear D gene. CDR3 size: 13 residues. Germline CDR1 SQVTM, CDR2 ANQGSEA. The V gene lost 4 bases and the J gene lost 1 base, with 7 bases spanning the gap. This CDR3 reads CSVGLENTGELFF. The CDR3 DNA is TGCAGCGTTGGACTTGAGAACACCGGGGAGCTGTTTTTT.

This chain links TRBV7-3 with TRBJ2-3, with 7 nucleotides matching TRBD2. V was clipped by 5 bases and J by 11 bases; unmatched bases: 10. Per germline, CDR1 SGHTA and CDR2 FQGTGA. The CDR3 sequence is 13 residues long. CDR3: CASSATSSQGQYF. The DNA for the CDR3 is TGTGCCAGCAGCGCGACTAGCTCCCAGGGGCAGTATTTT.

The chain recombines TRBV30 with TRBJ1-1; possibly TRBD1 for D (6 bases). The germline V and J ends were trimmed by 1 base and 2 bases, with 8 bases remaining between them. CDR3 length equals 13 residues. Germline CDR1 GTSNPN, CDR2 SVGIG (reference sequence). Here the CDR3 reads CAWSARGNTEAFF. The DNA of the CDR3 is TGTGCCTGGAGTGCCAGGGGTAACACTGAAGCTTTCTTT.

This clone occurred once. This chain uses TRBV19 with TRBJ1-1; 7 bases are shared with TRBD1. This CDR3 spans 13 amino acids. The germline CDR1 and CDR2 sequences are LNHDA and SQIVND (reference sequence). Trimming at V came to 8 bases and at J to 2 bases, leaving 5 bases not matched to a gene. In DNA, the CDR3 is TGTGCCAGTGTGGGACAGCCTAACACTGAAGCTTTCTTT. Protein: CASVGQPNTEAFF.

The chain is built from TRBV5-1 and TRBJ2-3; 7 nucleotides match TRBD2. CDR3 size: 16 residues. Germline values: CDR1 SGHRS, CDR2 YFSETQ. The V segment lost 3 bases and the J segment 0 bases; nucleotides outside the gene matches: 7. The CDR3: CASSSGAGSSTDTQYF. In nucleotides, the CDR3 is TGCGCCAGCAGCTCCGGAGCGGGGTCTAGCACAGATACGCAGTATTTT.

The chain uses TRBV7-9 and TRBJ2-7, with 11 bases identical to TRBD2. V lost 4 bases to trimming and J lost 5 bases; unmatched junction nucleotides: 7. The CDR3 is 15 residues long. CDR1 and CDR2 from the germline V gene are SEHNR and FQNEAQ (reference sequence). In DNA form, the CDR3 reads TGTGCCAGCAGCTATACTAGCGGGAGAGGCCACGAGCAGTACTTC. Translated, it gives CASSYTSGRGHEQYF. The entire variable domain, with the rest obtained from reference TRBV7-9 and TRBJ2-7, is as follows: DTGVSQNPRHKITKRGQNVTFRCDPISEHNRLYWYRQTLGQGPEFLTYFQNEAQLEKSRLLSDRFSAERPKGSFSTLEIQRTEQGDSAMYLCASSYTSGRGHEQYFGPGTRLTVT.

The chain links TRBV30 to TRBJ2-3; D ambiguous. From germline, CDR1 is GTSNPN and CDR2 SVGIG (reference sequence). CDR3 length: 13 residues. Trimming pared 4 bases from V and 11 bases from J, leaving 19 bases between. The DNA for the CDR3 is TGTGCCTGGACGCCGAACCGAGATAGTGGGCAGTATTTT. This sequence encodes CAWTPNRDSGQYF.

The rearrangement uses TRBV6-5 and TRBJ2-3; D call uncertain. Germline V gene lookup returns CDR1 MNHEY and CDR2 SVGAGI. Trimming removed 8 bases at V and 1 base at J, with 16 bases between. The CDR3 runs to 15 residues. CDR3 DNA: TGTGCCAGCCAAATTTCGGCAGGCGGCACAGATACGCAGTATTTT. Its translation: CASQISAGGTDTQYF.

The rearrangement uses TRBV30 and TRBJ2-2; TRBD1 agrees at 11 bases. This CDR3 contains 13 residues. The V and J ends lost 5 bases and 6 bases, in that order; junction bases with no gene match: 2. CDR1 GTSNPN and CDR2 SVGIG come from the germline V gene (reference sequence). The CDR3: CAWGQGAPGELFF. The DNA of the CDR3 is TGTGCCTGGGGACAGGGGGCGCCCGGGGAGCTGTTTTTT.

On this clone: This CDR3 is also generated by other DNA sequences in the sample. The chain couples TRBV2 to TRBJ2-7, with TRBD2 matching 10 bases. V shed 4 bases and J 4 bases; nucleotides not matched to a gene: 1. The CDR3 length is 13 residues. Per the germline V gene, CDR1 is SNHLY and CDR2 is FYNNEI. CDR3 nucleotides: TGTGCCAGCAGTGGGACTAGCGGATACGAGCAGTACTTC. It yields the protein CASSGTSGYEQYF.

This clone was counted a single time. The rearrangement joins TRBV5-1 to TRBJ2-7, with 9 positions matching TRBD1. V shed 1 base and J 5 bases; nucleotides not matched to a gene: 7. This CDR3 spans 15 amino acids. The germline gives CDR1 SGHRS, CDR2 YFSETQ. CDR3 protein: CASSLLGTGRNEQYF. The CDR3 DNA is TGCGCCAGCAGCTTGTTAGGGACAGGGCGCAACGAGCAGTACTTC. Drawing the rest from reference TRBV5-1 and TRBJ2-7, the complete variable domain is KAGVTQTPRYLIKTRGQQVTLSCSPISGHRSVSWYQQTPGQGLQFLFEYFSETQRNKGNFPGRFSGRQFSNSRSEMNVSTLELGDSALYLCASSLLGTGRNEQYFGPGTRLTVT.

This chain connects TRBV5-8 to TRBJ1-1; a possible D gene is TRBD1 (5 bases). V lost 3 bases and J lost 0, with 9 bases in between. The V gene's germline CDR1 is SGHTS and CDR2 YDEGEE. The CDR3 extends over 14 amino acids. Here the CDR3 reads CASSSGLLNTEAFF. Here the CDR3 DNA reads TGTGCCAGCAGCTCGGGACTTTTGAACACTGAAGCTTTCTTT.

V is TRBV11-3 and J is TRBJ2-5; the D gene is possibly TRBD2 (5 bases). This CDR3 has 15 residues. Germline assignment: CDR1 SGHNT and CDR2 YENEEA. With 3 bases removed from V and 5 bases from J, the gap between germline ends came to 16 bases. CDR3 DNA sequence: TGTGCCAGCAGCTTTGTCTGGGATCGCGGGGAGACCCAGTACTTC. Translation: CASSFVWDRGETQYF. The full variable domain, with the rest looked up from reference TRBV11-3 and TRBJ2-5, is EAGVVQSPRYKIIEKKQPVAFWCNPISGHNTLYWYLQNLGQGPELLIRYENEEAVDDSQLPKDRFSAERLKGVDSTLKIQPAELGDSAVYLCASSFVWDRGETQYFGPGTRLLVL.

The DNA of the CDR3 is TGTGCCTGGGCCGAGGGACAGTTTAACACTGAAGCTTTCTTT. It translates to CAWAEGQFNTEAFF. The chain is built from TRBV30 and TRBJ1-1; TRBD1 aligns across 7 bases. Germline lookup yields CDR1 GTSNPN and CDR2 SVGIG (reference sequence). The CDR3 spans 14 residues. With 5 bases clipped from V and 2 bases from J, the junction kept 8 bases outside the gene matches. Complete variable domain (other parts from reference TRBV30 and TRBJ1-1): SQTIHQWPATLVQPVGSPLSLECTVEGTSNPNLYWYRQAAGRGLQLLFYSVGIGQISSEVPQNLSASRPQDRQFILSSKKLLLSDSGFYLCAWAEGQFNTEAFFGQGTRLTVV.

This clone was seen only a few times. This chain uses TRBV6-6 with TRBJ2-2; 10 bases are a match to TRBD2. The CDR3 extends over 16 amino acids. Trimming removed 5 bases from V and 3 bases from J; junction bases left unmatched: 6. CDR1 and CDR2 (germline): MNHNY, SVGAGI (reference sequence). The CDR3 protein is CASSPSTSGYTGELFF. CDR3 coding DNA: TGTGCCAGCAGTCCTTCGACTAGCGGGTACACCGGGGAGCTGTTTTTT.

The V and J genes are TRBV19 and TRBJ2-1; 14 bases are shared with TRBD2. The CDR3 runs 16 residues. J lost 6 bases, V lost 4 bases, and 5 bases had no gene match. Per the germline V gene, CDR1 is LNHDA and CDR2 is SQIVND (reference sequence). Here the CDR3 reads CASSTGTSGSPNEQFF. The CDR3 DNA reads as TGTGCCAGTAGTACCGGGACTAGCGGGAGCCCCAATGAGCAGTTCTTC.

Note on this clone: The sample has other DNA sequences that encode this CDR3 too. CDR3 DNA: TGTGCCATCGGTCGGAGGTGGAATGAGCAGTTCTTC. Translated: CAIGRRWNEQFF. The chain couples TRBV21-1 to TRBJ2-1; the listed D gene, TRBD2, was not tested against the DNA. TRBV21-1 represents a pseudogene. The CDR3 runs to 12 residues.

V usage is TRBV6-4 and J usage is TRBJ2-7; the D is unclear. V was clipped by 0 bases and J by 3 bases, with 9 bases between them. Germline CDR1 reads MRHNA; CDR2 reads SNTAGT. The CDR3 totals 14 residues. The CDR3 region is CASSDSPVLYEQYF. The DNA for the CDR3 is TGTGCCAGCAGTGACTCCCCGGTCCTCTACGAGCAGTACTTC.

V usage is TRBV7-8 and J usage is TRBJ2-5; D may be TRBD1 (5 bases). CDR1 is SGHVS, CDR2 FQNEAQ, per germline. Deletions cut 1 base from V and 10 bases from J, with 13 bases between. This CDR3 region has 13 residues. The CDR3 DNA reads as TGTGCCAGCAGCTTAGGCAGGACATGGGACCAGTACTTC. The encoded protein is CASSLGRTWDQYF.

This sequence joins TRBV10-2 and TRBJ2-3; 15 bases map to TRBD2. The CDR3 is 19 amino acids. The germline V gene encodes CDR1 WSHSY and CDR2 SAAADI. The V gene end was trimmed by 7 bases and the J gene end by 5 bases; junction bases not matched to a gene: 16. In nucleotides, the CDR3 is TGCGCCAGCAATGAATATGGACTAGCGGGAGGGGTGGGCAAAGATACGCAGTATTTT. This codes for CASNEYGLAGGVGKDTQYF.

The V gene is TRBV23-1, the J gene TRBJ1-5; maybe TRBD1 (6 bases). TRBV23-1 is labeled an ORF, and its function is uncertain. Between the trimmed V and J ends, which lost 3 bases and 3 bases, there was a span of 9 bases. The CDR3 has 14 residues. This CDR3 reads CASSQYRVNQPQHF. For the CDR3, the DNA is TGCGCCAGCAGTCAGTACAGGGTCAATCAGCCCCAGCATTTT.

The rearrangement joins TRBV10-3 to TRBJ1-3, with 8 bases aligning to TRBD1. V was clipped by 4 bases and J by 1 base; unmatched bases: 3. CDR1 and CDR2 from the germline V gene are ENHRY and SYGVKD. The CDR3 has 15 amino acids. The CDR3 region is CAISGGQESGNTIYF. CDR3 bases: TGTGCCATCAGTGGGGGACAGGAATCTGGAAACACCATATATTTT.

The V and J genes are TRBV10-2 and TRBJ2-3; the match to TRBD2 covers 7 bases. V dropped 2 bases and J dropped 6; count of bases not matched to a gene: 8. Per the germline V gene, CDR1 is WSHSY and CDR2 is SAAADI. CDR3 length: 15 residues. The CDR3 spells CASSEAGLISDTQYF. The CDR3 DNA sequence: TGCGCCAGCAGTGAGGCGGGACTAATATCGGATACGCAGTATTTT.

The rearrangement uses TRBV2 and TRBJ1-1; 10 nucleotides line up with TRBD1. J gave up 5 bases and V 5 bases, and 11 bases lay outside the gene matches. The CDR3 is 16 amino acids. Germline V lookup: CDR1 SNHLY, CDR2 FYNNEI. CDR3 in amino acids: CASSPVLTGGSTEAFF. CDR3 DNA sequence: TGTGCCAGCAGTCCCGTCCTGACAGGGGGCTCGACTGAAGCTTTCTTT.

The V and J genes are TRBV5-1 and TRBJ1-1; a weak D match, TRBD1 (5 bases). This CDR3 is 13 amino acids long. Germline lookup yields CDR1 SGHRS and CDR2 YFSETQ. V was pared by 2 bases and J by 3 bases, with 8 bases between. DNA for the CDR3: TGCGCCAGCAGCTTATGGGGGGACACTGAAGCTTTCTTT. Translating it yields CASSLWGDTEAFF.

The chain uses TRBV18 and TRBJ1-2; D is unclear. The V end lost 3 bases, the J end lost 8 bases, and 19 bases lay between the germline ends. The CDR3 extends over 15 amino acids. Germline V gene sequence: CDR1 KGHSH, CDR2 LQKENI. DNA of the CDR3: TGTGCCAGCTCACCCACTGGGGAGCCTGTAGGCGGCTACACCTTC. Translating gives CASSPTGEPVGGYTF.